Listed below are T cell receptor beta chains from one sample, sequenced in a study of CD8+CD57+ T cells in acquired aplastic anemia. TCRdb redid the calling of the reads with MiXCR, one entry per CDR3 protein. The top ten clones hold around 8.8% of a sample with under 200,000 distinct CDR3 sequences, 40% to 55% of them seen once. The sample consisted of sorted CD4+, CD8+, or CD8+CD57+ T cells (not recorded which) from PBMCs. These receptor sequences come from a human donor with aplastic anemia. CDR3s leave out the opening cysteine and the closing phenylalanine or tryptophan.

12 TRBJ1-1 TRBV10-2 ASSVWGRDTEAF
11 TRBJ2-1 TRBV2 ASSETPEGEQF
12 TRBJ2-7 TRBV11-3 ASSLTSGNDEQY
11 TRBJ2-5 TRBV24-1 ATSPGLAETQY
13 TRBJ2-7 TRBV19 ASSMAPDRAYEQY
9 TRBJ2-1 TRBV3-1 ASSRINEQF
17 TRBJ2-6 TRBV28 ASSLFRGRSSLGSNVLT
14 TRBJ2-7 TRBV5-1 ASSWGGGQGRNEQY
12 TRBJ1-1 TRBV7-6 ASSRGASNTEAF
13 TRBJ2-3 TRBV5-1 ASSLQPTGADTQY
14 TRBJ2-4 TRBV5-1 ASSAGSTSGTHIQY
12 TRBJ2-1 TRBV20-1 SARGLAGIHGQF
10 TRBJ2-2 TRBV4-1 ASSQVRGELF
12 TRBJ2-7 TRBV2 ASSRTSGSNEQY
11 TRBJ1-2 TRBV7-3 ASSYGLAYGYT
13 TRBJ2-1 TRBV9 ASSVDSGGYNEQF
11 TRBJ1-5 TRBV28 ASNGPRDQPQH
13 TRBJ2-3 TRBV4-3 ASSQETSGSRGQY
14 TRBJ2-3 TRBV6-1 ASTPLAGGGTDTQY
13 TRBJ1-5 TRBV2 ASSLGQSSNQPQH
13 TRBJ1-1 TRBV24-1 ATSDCCDRYTEAF
15 TRBJ2-3 TRBV11-1 ASSFRLAGDLTDTQY
14 TRBJ2-1 TRBV24-1 ATSDPTSGRLDEQF
15 TRBJ2-7 TRBV20-1 SARGLQGTGAPYEQY
12 TRBJ2-7 TRBV20-1 SAVGPSGRAEQY